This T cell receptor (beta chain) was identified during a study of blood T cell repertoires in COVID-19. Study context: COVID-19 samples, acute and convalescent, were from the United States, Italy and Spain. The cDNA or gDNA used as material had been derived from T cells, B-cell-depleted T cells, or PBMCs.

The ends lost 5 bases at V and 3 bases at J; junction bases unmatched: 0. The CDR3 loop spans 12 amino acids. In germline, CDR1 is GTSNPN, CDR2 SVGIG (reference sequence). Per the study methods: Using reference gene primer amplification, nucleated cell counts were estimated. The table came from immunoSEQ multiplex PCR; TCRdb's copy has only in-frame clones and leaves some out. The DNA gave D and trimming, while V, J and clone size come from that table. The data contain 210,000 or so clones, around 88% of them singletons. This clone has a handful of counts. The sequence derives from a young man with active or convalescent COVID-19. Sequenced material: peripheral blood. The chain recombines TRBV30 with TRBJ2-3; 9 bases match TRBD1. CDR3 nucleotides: TGTGCCTGGGGACAGGGGACAGATACGCAGTATTTT. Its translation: CAWGQGTDTQYF.